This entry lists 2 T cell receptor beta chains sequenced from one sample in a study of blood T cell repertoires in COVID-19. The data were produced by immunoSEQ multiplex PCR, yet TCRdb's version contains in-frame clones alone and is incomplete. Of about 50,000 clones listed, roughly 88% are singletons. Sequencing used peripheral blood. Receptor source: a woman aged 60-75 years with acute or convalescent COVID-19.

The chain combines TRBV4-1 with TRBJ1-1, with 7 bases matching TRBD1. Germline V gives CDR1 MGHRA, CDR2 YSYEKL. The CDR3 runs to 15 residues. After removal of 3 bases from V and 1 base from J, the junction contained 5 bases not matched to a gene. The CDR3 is CASSHDRAGNTEAFF. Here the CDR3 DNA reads TGCGCCAGCAGCCACGACAGGGCCGGGAACACTGAAGCTTTCTTT.

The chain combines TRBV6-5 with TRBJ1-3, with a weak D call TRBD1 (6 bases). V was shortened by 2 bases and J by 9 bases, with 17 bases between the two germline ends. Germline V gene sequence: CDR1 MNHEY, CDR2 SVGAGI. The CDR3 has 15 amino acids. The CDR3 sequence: CASSYGGHGVSTIYF. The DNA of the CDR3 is TGTGCCAGCAGTTACGGGGGACACGGAGTTAGCACCATATATTTT.